Sequencing of this T cell receptor beta chain was carried out in a study of Graves' ophthalmopathy and Graves' hyperthyroidism. The CDR3 totals 17 residues. The germline V gene encodes CDR1 SGHAT and CDR2 FQNNGV. Trimming cost V 0 bases and J 6 bases, with 20 bases left between them. Orbital computed tomography, thyroid ultrasound, TRAb, serum thyroxine and clinical symptoms formed the basis of diagnosis. Isolation of PBMCs was performed using 10 ml of fresh peripheral blood. Study results and limitations: Also, most clonotypes expanded in the thyroid above 0.001 frequency appeared in blood.

This clonotype was picked up many times. The antigen is not known. Investigators amplified TCR beta CDR3 regions from RNA transcripts. Second-round multiplex PCR came after first-round RT-PCR with HTBI primers. Via MiXCR, TCRdb re-called the multiplex PCR reads, giving one row per CDR3 protein. The sample lists 660,000 or so distinct CDR3 sequences, roughly 39% seen once, with more than 3% in the top ten. The sample was peripheral blood. J is TRBJ1-2 and V is TRBV11-2; tentative D call: TRBD1 (5 bases). The TCR was taken from an adult man with Graves' ophthalmopathy. CDR3 protein: CASSLDWGRGREHGYTF. DNA for the CDR3: TGTGCCAGCAGCTTAGATTGGGGCCGGGGGAGGGAGCATGGCTACACCTTC.